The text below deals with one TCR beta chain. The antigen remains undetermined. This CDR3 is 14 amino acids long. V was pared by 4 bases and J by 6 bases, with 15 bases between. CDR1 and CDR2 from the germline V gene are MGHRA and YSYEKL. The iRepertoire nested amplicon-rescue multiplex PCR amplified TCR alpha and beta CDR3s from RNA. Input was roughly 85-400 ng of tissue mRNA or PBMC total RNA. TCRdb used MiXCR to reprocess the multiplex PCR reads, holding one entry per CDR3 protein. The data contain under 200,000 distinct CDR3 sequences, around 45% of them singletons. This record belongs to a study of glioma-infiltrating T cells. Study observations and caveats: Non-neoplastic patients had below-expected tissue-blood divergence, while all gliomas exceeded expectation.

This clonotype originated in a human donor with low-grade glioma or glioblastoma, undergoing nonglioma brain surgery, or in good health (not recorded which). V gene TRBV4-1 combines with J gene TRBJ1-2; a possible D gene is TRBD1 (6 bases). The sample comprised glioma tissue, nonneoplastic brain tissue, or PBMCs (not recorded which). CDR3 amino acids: CASSLIAGADGYTF. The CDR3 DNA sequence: TGCGCCAGCAGCCTGATTGCAGGGGCGGATGGCTACACCTTC.